The 10 T cell receptor beta chains given below trace back to one sample, sequenced in a study of cytomegalovirus exposure and HLA in healthy donors. The primer mix had 60 Vbeta and 13 Jbeta primers. The method was immunoSEQ multiplex PCR; TCRdb's version includes in-frame clones alone and lacks a portion of them. This table has 140,000 or so clones, roughly a tenth appearing once. Sample: PBMCs. Every receptor here comes from a male donor in good health and CMV-seronegative.

J is TRBJ2-7 and V is TRBV30; 9 bases are shared with TRBD2. Trimming cost V 0 bases and J 2 bases; bases outside gene matches: 11. The CDR3 is 17 residues long. Germline values: CDR1 GTSNPN, CDR2 SVGIG (reference sequence). The DNA for the CDR3 is TGTGCCTGGAGTGTACGGGGGATGCGGGGGGGGCCCTACGAGCAGTACTTC. Its translation is CAWSVRGMRGGPYEQYF.

This clone appeared a few times. The chain is built from TRBV5-6 and TRBJ2-2; TRBD1 might be the D (6 bases). The CDR3 has 16 amino acids. The ends were cut back, 1 base at V and 0 bases at J, with 10 bases in the middle. Germline lookup yields CDR1 SGHDT and CDR2 YYEEEE. CDR3 region: CASSLTGRSNTGELFF. The CDR3 bases are TGTGCCAGCAGCTTGACAGGGCGCTCGAACACCGGGGAGCTGTTTTTT.

This clone appeared a few times. The chain combines TRBV7-2 with TRBJ1-1; tentatively, D is TRBD1 (6 bases). This CDR3 has 15 amino acids. Germline V gene data show CDR1 as SGHTA and CDR2 as FQGNSA. The V and J ends lost 5 bases and 9 bases respectively, with 22 bases between them. This chain's CDR3 is CASSRPRTGLGKAFF. CDR3 nucleotides: TGTGCCAGCAGCCGCCCACGAACAGGGCTTGGGAAAGCTTTCTTT.

The chain couples TRBV4-3 to TRBJ2-7, with 11 positions matching TRBD1. Unmatched junction bases numbered 8, after V lost 6 bases and J lost 4 bases. CDR3 length: 15 residues. From germline, CDR1 is LGHNA and CDR2 YSLEER. As DNA, the CDR3 is TGCGCCAGCAGTCCGCAGGGGACAGGGGGTTACGAGCAGTACTTC. This encodes CASSPQGTGGYEQYF.

The CDR3 DNA reads as TGTGCCAGCAGCTTTAAACGTCGCGGCGGAGATCGGAATGAGCAGTTCTTC. Translation: CASSFKRRGGDRNEQFF. V is TRBV7-9 and J is TRBJ2-1; unclear D gene. Germline loops: CDR1 SEHNR, CDR2 FQNEAQ (reference sequence). Trimming removed 3 bases at V and 7 bases at J, with 22 bases between. The CDR3 consists of 17 residues.

This chain uses TRBV5-1 with TRBJ2-3, with 7 bases lining up with TRBD2. The V gene end was trimmed by 6 bases and the J gene end by 4 bases; junction bases not matched to a gene: 11. In germline, CDR1 is SGHRS, CDR2 YFSETQ. The CDR3 totals 15 residues. The CDR3 is CASIRGVTGADTQYF. CDR3 DNA: TGCGCCAGCATCCGGGGGGTCACGGGGGCAGATACGCAGTATTTT.

This clone came up a few times. Its ends do not fully match the called genes, so a read error is possible. The genes are TRBV19 and TRBJ1-5; 9 positions match TRBD1. The germline gives CDR1 LNHDA, CDR2 SQIVND (reference sequence). The CDR3 contains 15 residues. The CDR3 DNA reads TGTGTCAGTAAAATCAAGACAGGGGGAAATCAGCCCCAGCATTTT. Protein sequence: CVSKIKTGGNQPQHF.

This clone was recorded a few times. The chain links TRBV25-1 to TRBJ2-3, with a tentative D call TRBD1 (6 bases). CDR1 MGHDK and CDR2 SYGVNS come from the germline V gene. The CDR3 runs 13 residues. With 6 bases removed from V and 2 bases from J, the gap between germline ends came to 9 bases. The CDR3 region is CASSRDNTDTQYF. DNA for the CDR3: TGTGCCAGCAGCCGGGACAACACAGATACGCAGTATTTT.

This clone was seen a handful of times. The chain employs TRBV11-2 and TRBJ2-7; D is ambiguous. Germline loops: CDR1 SGHAT, CDR2 FQNNGV. The CDR3 has 13 amino acids. Between the trimmed V and J ends, which lost 5 bases and 3 bases, there was a span of 11 bases. The CDR3 sequence is CASSPRLLYEQYF. CDR3 DNA: TGTGCCAGCAGCCCCCGACTCCTCTACGAGCAGTACTTC.

There are a few counts of this clone. The chain joins TRBV15 to TRBJ2-5; 10 bases align to TRBD2. Germline V gene data show CDR1 as LNHNV and CDR2 as YYDKDF (reference sequence). The CDR3 has 15 amino acids. V lost 5 bases, J lost 2 bases, and 5 bases stayed unmatched. The CDR3 here is CATSFSGGRQETQYF. The CDR3, as DNA: TGTGCCACCAGCTTTAGCGGGGGGAGGCAAGAGACCCAGTACTTC. Full variable domain (outside the CDR3, taken from reference TRBV15 and TRBJ2-5): DAMVIQNPRYQVTQFGKPVTLSCSQTLNHNVMYWYQQKSSQAPKLLFHYYDKDFNNEADTPDNFQSRRPNTSFCFLDIRSPGLGDTAMYLCATSFSGGRQETQYFGPGTRLLVL.